These 19 T cell receptor beta chains share one sample of origin, sequenced in a study of T cell responses to AZD1222 COVID-19 vaccine. Generated by immunoSEQ multiplex PCR, the TCRdb table keeps only in-frame clones and is missing some. In the table there are approximately 140,000 clones, approximately 90% of which are singletons. Sequencing was performed on peripheral blood, taken 28 days after the second AZD1222 dose. All receptors come from an adult who received the AZD1222 COVID-19 vaccine.

The chain carries TRBV6-2 or TRBV6-3 and TRBJ2-6; 8 nucleotides align to TRBD1. Germline values: CDR1 MNHEY, CDR2 SVGEGT. V lost 0 bases and J lost 1; bases outside the gene matches: 8. The CDR3 has 19 amino acids. CDR3 region: CASSYSITGGSSGANVLTF. In nucleotides, the CDR3 is TGTGCCAGCAGTTACTCGATAACAGGGGGGTCGTCTGGGGCCAACGTCCTGACTTTC.

This chain connects TRBV10-3 to TRBJ2-2; D uncertain. Germline CDR1 and CDR2: ENHRY and SYGVKD. V was trimmed by 0 bases and J by 7 bases, leaving 3 bases between them. The CDR3 has 12 amino acids. As DNA, the CDR3 is TGTGCCATCAGTGAGTCCTTCGGGGAGCTGTTTTTT. It translates to CAISESFGELFF.

As for this clone: The same CDR3 arises from other DNA sequences in this sample as well. V and J are TRBV9 and TRBJ1-5, with no clear D. V lost 0 bases and J lost 3, with 7 bases in between. Germline V CDR1 and CDR2: SGDLS, YYNGEE. This CDR3 is built from 14 residues. CDR3 sequence: CASSVGGNNQPQHF. CDR3 bases: TGTGCCAGCAGCGTAGGGGGTAACAATCAGCCCCAGCATTTT. The complete variable domain, with remaining parts taken from reference TRBV9 and TRBJ1-5, reads DSGVTQTPKHLITATGQRVTLRCSPRSGDLSVYWYQQSLDQGLQFLIQYYNGEERAKGNILERFSAQQFPDLHSELNLSSLELGDSALYFCASSVGGNNQPQHFGDGTRLSIL.

The chain uses TRBV5-1 and TRBJ2-3; D tentatively fits TRBD1 or TRBD2 (6 bases each). This CDR3 comprises 17 residues. The V end was cut by 1 base, the J end by 0 bases, with 15 bases between. Germline CDR1 and CDR2: SGHRS and YFSETQ. The CDR3 spells CASSLWSGGGSTDTQYF. Here the CDR3 DNA reads TGCGCCAGCAGCTTGTGGTCCGGGGGCGGGAGCACAGATACGCAGTATTTT.

The V gene is TRBV28, the J gene TRBJ2-7; D may be TRBD1 (6 bases). Germline CDR1 MDHEN, CDR2 SYDVKM. The CDR3 runs 14 residues. V shed 5 bases and J shed 4 bases, with 15 bases lying between them. The CDR3 here is CASSPDPRGYEQYF. CDR3 DNA: TGTGCCAGCAGTCCGGACCCTAGGGGGTACGAGCAGTACTTC. The full variable domain, in which reference TRBV28 and TRBJ2-7 provide the parts outside the CDR3, is DVKVTQSSRYLVKRTGEKVFLECVQDMDHENMFWYRQDPGLGLRLIYFSYDVKMKEKGDIPEGYSVSREKKERFSLILESASTNQTSMYLCASSPDPRGYEQYFGPGTRLTVT.

The V call is TRBV2, the J call TRBJ1-1; no reliable D call. Germline assignment: CDR1 SNHLY and CDR2 FYNNEI. V dropped 11 bases and J dropped 0 bases, with 13 bases sitting between them. The CDR3 contains 13 residues. As DNA, the CDR3 is TGTGCCCAAACGAGAGAGTTGAACACTGAAGCTTTCTTT. Translated: CAQTRELNTEAFF.

This sequence joins TRBV6-2 or TRBV6-3 and TRBJ2-1; TRBD1 matches at 9 bases. Germline V CDR1 and CDR2: MNHEY, SVGEGT. With V trimmed by 5 bases and J by 8 bases, 7 bases remained unmatched. CDR3 size: 14 residues. The CDR3 bases are TGTGCCAGCAGTCCCGGGACAGGGTCCCATGAGCAGTTCTTC. Translating gives CASSPGTGSHEQFF.

This sequence joins TRBV3-1 (or the pseudogene TRBV3-2) and TRBJ1-2; D not certain. The CDR3 consists of 13 residues. V was shortened by 4 bases and J by 2 bases, with 8 bases between the two germline ends. CDR1 is LGHDT and CDR2 is YNNKEL in the germline V gene (reference sequence). CDR3 amino acids: CASSPDGNYGYTF. As DNA, the CDR3 is TGTGCCAGCAGCCCCGACGGAAACTATGGCTACACCTTC.

The V call is TRBV4-3, the J call TRBJ1-6, with D hard to call. Trimming left V 4 bases short and J 9 bases short, with 13 bases between. In germline, CDR1 is LGHNA, CDR2 YSLEER. The length of the CDR3 is 14 residues. CDR3 amino acids: CASSRARGSSPLHF. In DNA form, the CDR3 reads TGCGCCAGCAGCCGCGCGCGGGGAAGTTCACCCCTCCACTTT.

V usage is TRBV11-2 and J usage is TRBJ1-3; D call uncertain. Trimming pared 5 bases from V and 0 bases from J, leaving 2 bases between. The CDR3 is 12 amino acids. Germline CDR1 reads SGHAT; CDR2 reads FQNNGV. CDR3 in DNA: TGTGCCAGCAGCGCCTCTGGAAACACCATATATTTT. Translated: CASSASGNTIYF. The full variable domain, rest sourced from reference TRBV11-2 and TRBJ1-3, is EAGVAQSPRYKIIEKRQSVAFWCNPISGHATLYWYQQILGQGPKLLIQFQNNGVVDDSQLPKDRFSAERLKGVDSTLKIQPAKLEDSAVYLCASSASGNTIYFGEGSWLTVV.

This clone came up a few times. The V call is TRBV4-3, the J call TRBJ2-5, with D uncertain. This CDR3 is built from 14 residues. CDR1 is LGHNA, CDR2 YSLEER, per germline. Between the trimmed V and J ends, which lost 1 base and 5 bases, there was a span of 11 bases. The CDR3 sequence is CASSQAIGRETQYF. The CDR3 bases are TGCGCCAGCAGCCAAGCTATCGGACGCGAGACCCAGTACTTC.

This chain uses TRBV19 with TRBJ1-5; D unresolved. This CDR3 region has 15 residues. The V end was cut by 3 bases, the J end by 0 bases, with 9 bases between. Per the germline V gene, CDR1 is LNHDA and CDR2 is SQIVND (reference sequence). The DNA for the CDR3 is TGTGCCAGTAGTATTACCGAGTATAGCAATCAGCCCCAGCATTTT. Translation: CASSITEYSNQPQHF.

The rearrangement uses TRBV7-9 and TRBJ2-7; D is undetermined. The CDR3 spans 15 residues. Trimming pared 3 bases from V and 0 bases from J, leaving 12 bases between. CDR1 is SEHNR, CDR2 FQNEAQ, per germline (reference sequence). The CDR3 protein is CASSLDPSSSYEQYF. The DNA of the CDR3 is TGTGCCAGCAGCTTGGACCCTAGTAGCTCCTACGAGCAGTACTTC.

V and J are TRBV28 and TRBJ2-3, with 7 nucleotides matching TRBD2. Germline lookup yields CDR1 MDHEN and CDR2 SYDVKM. With 6 bases clipped from V and 0 bases from J, the junction kept 12 bases outside the gene matches. The CDR3 runs 17 residues. Written as DNA, the CDR3 is TGTGCCAGCAGCATCAGGCTAGCGGACCCTAGCACAGATACGCAGTATTTT. This gives the protein CASSIRLADPSTDTQYF.

DNA of the CDR3: TGTGCCAGCCATATCGAACCCCGCTACAATGAGCAGTTCTTC. It specifies CASHIEPRYNEQFF. J is TRBJ2-1 and V is TRBV6-5, with D unclear. Looked up from germline, CDR1 is MNHEY and CDR2 is SVGAGI. The CDR3 is 14 amino acids. V dropped 8 bases and J dropped 3 bases, with 14 bases sitting between them.

The rearrangement joins TRBV11-1 to TRBJ1-1; D ambiguous. Germline CDR1 SGHAT, CDR2 FQDESV (reference sequence). This CDR3 comprises 12 residues. V lost 5 bases and J 4 bases, leaving 8 bases between the germline ends. CDR3 region: CASSHRSTEAFF. The DNA of the CDR3 is TGTGCCAGCAGCCACAGAAGCACTGAAGCTTTCTTT.

This rearrangement joins TRBV5-1 to TRBJ2-5, with TRBD1 as a possible D gene (5 bases). Germline V gene sequence: CDR1 SGHRS, CDR2 YFSETQ. The germline V and J ends were trimmed by 0 bases and 1 base, with 7 bases remaining between them. CDR3 size: 14 residues. The CDR3 DNA reads as TGCGCCAGCAGCTTGGGACAGTCCCAAGAGACCCAGTACTTC. Translated: CASSLGQSQETQYF.

The chain employs TRBV7-2 and TRBJ2-7; D unresolved. The CDR3 is 13 amino acids. Trimming cost V 2 bases and J 2 bases, with 7 bases left between them. Germline V CDR1 and CDR2: SGHTA, FQGNSA. CDR3 amino acids: CASSLPETYEQYF. DNA of the CDR3: TGTGCCAGCAGCTTACCAGAGACCTACGAGCAGTACTTC.

This sequence joins TRBV9 and TRBJ2-5, with D unresolved. Trimming cost V 1 base and J 5 bases, with 12 bases left between them. The germline CDR1 and CDR2 sequences are SGDLS and YYNGEE. This CDR3 spans 14 amino acids. The CDR3 region has the DNA TGTGCCAGCAGCGTATACTCCAATGCGGAGACCCAGTACTTC. Translating it yields CASSVYSNAETQYF.